This T cell receptor beta chain was captured in a study of blood T cells in healthy people across ages. In regard to this clonotype: No antigen is known for it.

Study-wide results and limits: It was the long-lived donors that had more naive CD4+ cells and higher diversity than aged donors.

This CDR3 contains 15 residues. Germline lookup yields CDR1 SGDLS and CDR2 YYNGEE. V was pared by 1 base and J by 2 bases, with 13 bases between. It was with a sample-barcoded 5' primer and a J-beta primer mix that a second PCR of about 6 to 12 cycles was run. Every sample returned 2.5 million or more CDR3-containing paired-end reads. In TCRdb, the 5' RACE reads were re-called with MiXCR into one record per CDR3 protein. Among roughly 800,000 distinct CDR3 sequences listed, roughly 64% were seen once. The sequence was collected from a man between 25 and 39 years old in good health. Sequenced sample: blood. The rearrangement links TRBV9 to TRBJ2-7, with D possibly TRBD1 on 7 matching bases. The CDR3 nucleotides read TGTGCCAGCAGCGTATCGGCAGGGGGGCCCTACGAGCAGTACTTC. It codes for CASSVSAGGPYEQYF.